The 3 T cell receptor beta chains below all came from one sample that was sequenced in a study of shared clonotypes between healthy human individuals. Libraries were prepared by immunoSEQ multiplex PCR; TCRdb keeps only in-frame clonotypes and omits some of them. The sample comprises roughly 1,800,000 clones, about 95% of which are singletons, and 1% to 1.5% rests with the top ten. CD45RO-negative CD8 cells positively selected for CCR7 made up the naive population, which excluded terminally differentiated effector memory CD45RA+ cells. What was sequenced was naive CD8+ T cells sorted from blood. The receptors were gathered from a man younger than 35 in good health.

The chain has TRBV4-1 and TRBJ2-7; D remains unclear. The CDR3 runs to 14 residues. From germline, CDR1 is MGHRA and CDR2 YSYEKL. Trimming shortened V by 4 bases and J by 5 bases, and 15 bases separated the two germline ends. Written as DNA, the CDR3 is TGCGCCAGCAGCCCTCTCTTCCCCGAGGACGAGCAGTACTTC. This encodes CASSPLFPEDEQYF.

The chain uses TRBV5-4 and TRBJ2-2; perhaps TRBD2 as D (7 bases). Germline V gives CDR1 SGHNT, CDR2 YYREEE (reference sequence). Trimming removed 2 bases at V and 4 bases at J, with 12 bases between. The CDR3 sequence is 15 residues long. The CDR3 reads CASSFRGAPTGELFF. CDR3 DNA sequence: TGTGCCAGCAGCTTCCGGGGGGCGCCCACCGGGGAGCTGTTTTTT.

This chain joins TRBV4-1 and TRBJ2-5; 11 positions agree with TRBD1. V gave up 3 bases and J gave up 5 bases; unmatched junction bases: 8. The CDR3 has 16 residues. Germline CDR1 MGHRA, CDR2 YSYEKL. The CDR3 DNA sequence: TGCGCCAGCAGCCACCTCCGGGACAGGGGGACGGAGACCCAGTACTTC. As protein: CASSHLRDRGTETQYF.